This T cell receptor (beta chain) stems from a study of CXCR3-negative and CXCR3-positive naive CD8 T cells. Study-level points and caveats: Higher TRB CDR3 hydrophobicity marked CXCR3-positive naive cells relative to CXCR3-negative naive cells.

Carrying UMI labels, the TRB cDNA libraries were prepared through 5' RACE. TCRdb re-analyzed the 5' RACE reads; it lists each CDR3 protein once, without DNA. The listing records about 98,000 distinct CDR3 sequences. Germline loops: CDR1 SGHTA, CDR2 FQGTGA. This CDR3 is 14 amino acids long. Concerning this clonotype: Its antigen is not identified.

The chain joins TRBV7-3 to TRBJ2-7. This receptor was obtained from a human donor in good health. Some clones in this sample may be carry-over from other donors' samples. The sequenced sample consisted of naive CXCR3+ CD8+ T cells from blood. Subset indicated: CD45RO-CCR7+CD27+CD95- naive CD8+ T cells expressing CXCR3 (TNR3+). The CDR3 here is CASSSLSGPYEQYF.